The sequence of this T cell receptor beta chain was determined in a study of T cell responses to AZD1222 COVID-19 vaccine. Study information: Recipients boosted at about 4 weeks or about 12 weeks are pooled. Study-wide results and caveats: Repertoire sampling happened only post peak T cell response. Recipients of two AZD1222 doses showed rising Spike-specific TCR breadth and depth. White British people made up most donors, females outnumbered males, and clonal diversity was possibly underestimated.

Assay used: immunoSEQ multiplex PCR; TCRdb lists only in-frame clones, some missing. The table lists over 120,000 clones, nearly 95% of them singletons. Details on this clone: As yet, its antigen is unknown.

V was clipped by 2 bases and J by 2 bases, with 11 bases between them. The CDR3 covers 14 residues. Germline CDR1 and CDR2: SGHRS and YFSETQ. This sequence joins TRBV5-1 and TRBJ2-7, with D uncertain. Sample: peripheral blood, taken on day 0 of AZD1222 vaccination. The clonotype originates from an adult in good health. CDR3 in DNA: TGCGCCAGCAGCTTCTCGTTCTCGACCTACGAGCAGTACTTC. It is translated as CASSFSFSTYEQYF.